This T cell receptor beta chain was captured in a study of early stage breast cancer tumors. Study background: Twelve of the 16 invasive tumors were ER+, PR+ and HER2-. Broader study findings: In about 85% of the 16 patients, blood comparison separated tumor from normal breast. Enriched TCRB sequences shared across patients were mostly commonly generated sequences. Tumors had roughly 2.6-fold higher T cell density than normal breast.

On this clone itself: Its specificity is not known.

CDR3 length: 17 amino acids. Trimming cost V 1 base and J 2 bases; bases outside gene matches: 9. The germline CDR1 and CDR2 sequences are LGHNA and YNFKEQ. The data were produced by immunoSEQ multiplex PCR, yet TCRdb's version contains in-frame clones alone and is incomplete. The table includes 70,000 or so clones, approximately 80% detected once. This clonotype was obtained from a person aged 35 to 50 with breast cancer. The sequencing sample was made of blood. This sequence joins TRBV4-2 and TRBJ2-5, with 8 bases matching TRBD2. The CDR3 sequence: CASSQGLAGGYQETQYF. CDR3 sequence (DNA): TGTGCCAGCAGCCAAGGTCTTGCGGGAGGATATCAAGAGACCCAGTACTTC.